The T cell receptor beta chain under discussion was sequenced for a study of identifying expanded T cells in peripheral blood (dated by TCRdb to about 2019). With regard to the full study: Separate aliquots of the same genomic DNA pool were sequenced to produce technical replicates, and four replicates were compared in pairs. Overall study outcomes, separate from this receptor: The binomial model flagged around 1.3 differentially abundant clones between technical replicates, compared with about 16 over approximately two weeks and 19 to 20 over roughly 4 weeks. The authors expected biological variance in healthy repertoires might increase further over much longer intervals such as months to years. In all healthy donors, the variance in clone template counts between samples taken 2 to 3 weeks apart rose significantly as total template count increased. The beta-binomial model significantly reduced the number of clones called differentially abundant and the false-positive rate across all healthy-donor time intervals.

This clone was seen a handful of times. The antigen it recognizes is unknown. It has no much larger one-base neighbor in the sample; base qualities were not kept. The junction shows trimming of 4 bases on V and 2 bases on J, plus 12 bases between the germline ends. CDR1 and CDR2, looked up from the germline V gene, are SGDLS and YYNGEE. The CDR3 runs 14 residues from the cysteine to the phenylalanine. The CDR3 DNA has 42 bases and is translated from base 1. During the collection period, no immune events, such as infections, were documented for the healthy donors. Time-dependent variance in a beta-binomial model of T-cell clone differential abundance was calibrated using healthy-donor blood repertoires as a training cohort. There were some ten healthy donors in the training cohort, of whom 3 were female and 7 were male. An age range of roughly 25 to 65 years, with an average of approximately 43 years, was recorded for the donors. Whole blood, obtained from a commercial supplier, was collected from each healthy donor at three time points spaced approximately two weeks apart. Genomic DNA was extracted from unsorted whole blood for immunosequencing.

TCRbeta CDR3 regions were profiled by bias-controlled multiplex PCR amplification of genomic DNA with the immunoSEQ Assay. Under the source paper's analysis protocol: To quantify the absolute abundance of each unique TCRbeta CDR3 region, the sequences were collapsed and filtered. Differential abundance was tested with two models: a binomial (Fisher-equivalent) model and a beta-binomial model that adds time-dependent variance fitted from healthy donors. Any clone with fewer than 5 combined templates was excluded, and a clone was called differentially abundant if its Benjamini-Hochberg FDR was below 0.01. Beta-binomial variance was modeled as a function of total template count across the two samples using the form v = (b*log(k)+a)^2. In its TCRdb copy, this immuneACCESS table keeps in-frame sequences only and misses some clones. Where compared with another copy, unresolved V genes explain less than half of these, and the others have no known cause. D and trimming were read from the DNA, whereas the V and J calls and clone size are those reported in that table. In this sample the table shows around 70,000 clones, roughly 88% of which occur a single time. The ten most abundant clones make up 3.3% of the sample.

The sequenced material came from blood. This sequence was found in a person aged 18 to 70 in good health. The rearrangement combines TRBV9 with TRBJ1-2, and TRBD1 may be the D gene, going by 5 matching bases. The DNA sequence is as follows: TGTGCCAGCAGCCCCTCGGGGGTCAACTATGGCTACACCTTC. Translation gives CASSPSGVNYGYTF.